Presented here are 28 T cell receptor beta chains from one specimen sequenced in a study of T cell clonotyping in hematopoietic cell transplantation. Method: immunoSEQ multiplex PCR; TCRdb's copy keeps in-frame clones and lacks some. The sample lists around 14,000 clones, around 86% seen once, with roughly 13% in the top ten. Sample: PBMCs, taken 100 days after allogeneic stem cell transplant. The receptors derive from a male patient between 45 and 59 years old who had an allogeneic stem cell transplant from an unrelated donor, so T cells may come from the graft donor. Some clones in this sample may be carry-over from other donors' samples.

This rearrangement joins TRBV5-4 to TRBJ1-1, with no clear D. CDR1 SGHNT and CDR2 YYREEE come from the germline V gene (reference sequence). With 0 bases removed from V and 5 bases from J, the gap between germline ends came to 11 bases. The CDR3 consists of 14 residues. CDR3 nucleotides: TGTGCCAGCAGCTTGGAGGGCTTTAGGACTGAAGCTTTCTTT. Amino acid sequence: CASSLEGFRTEAFF.

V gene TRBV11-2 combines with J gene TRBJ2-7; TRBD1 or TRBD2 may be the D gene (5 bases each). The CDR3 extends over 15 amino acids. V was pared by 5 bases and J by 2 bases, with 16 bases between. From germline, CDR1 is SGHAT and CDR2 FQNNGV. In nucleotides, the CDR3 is TGTGCCAGCAGCCTTCGTTCCCCGGGGCCCTACGAGCAGTACTTC. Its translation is CASSLRSPGPYEQYF.

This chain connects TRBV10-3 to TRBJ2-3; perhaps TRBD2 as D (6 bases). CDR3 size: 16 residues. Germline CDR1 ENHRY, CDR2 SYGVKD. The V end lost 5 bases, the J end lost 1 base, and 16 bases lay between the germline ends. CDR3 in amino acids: CAISLSGWGGTDTQYF. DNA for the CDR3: TGTGCCATCAGTTTATCGGGGTGGGGGGGCACAGATACGCAGTATTTT.

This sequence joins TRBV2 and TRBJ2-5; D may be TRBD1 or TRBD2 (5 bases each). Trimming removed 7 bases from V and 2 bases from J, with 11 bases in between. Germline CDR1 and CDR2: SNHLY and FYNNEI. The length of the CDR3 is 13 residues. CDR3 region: CASMGETQETQYF. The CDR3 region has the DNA TGTGCCAGCATGGGGGAGACTCAAGAGACCCAGTACTTC.

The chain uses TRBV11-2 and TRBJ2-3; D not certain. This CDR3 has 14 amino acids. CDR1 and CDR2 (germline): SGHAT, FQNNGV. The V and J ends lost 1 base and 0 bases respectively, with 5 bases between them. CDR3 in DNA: TGTGCCAGCAGCTTAGGGGATAGCACAGATACGCAGTATTTT. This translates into CASSLGDSTDTQYF.

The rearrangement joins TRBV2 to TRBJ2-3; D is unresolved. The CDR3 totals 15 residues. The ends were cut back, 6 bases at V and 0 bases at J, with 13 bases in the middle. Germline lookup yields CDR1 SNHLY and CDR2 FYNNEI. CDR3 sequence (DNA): TGTGCCAGCAGCACACGTCGGGCTAGCACAGATACGCAGTATTTT. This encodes CASSTRRASTDTQYF.

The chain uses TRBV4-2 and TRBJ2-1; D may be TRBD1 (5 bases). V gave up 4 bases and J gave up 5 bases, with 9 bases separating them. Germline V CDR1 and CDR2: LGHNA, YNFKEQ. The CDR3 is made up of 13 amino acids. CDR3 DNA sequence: TGTGCCAGCAGCCGAGTAGGGGACAATGAGCAGTTCTTC. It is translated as CASSRVGDNEQFF.

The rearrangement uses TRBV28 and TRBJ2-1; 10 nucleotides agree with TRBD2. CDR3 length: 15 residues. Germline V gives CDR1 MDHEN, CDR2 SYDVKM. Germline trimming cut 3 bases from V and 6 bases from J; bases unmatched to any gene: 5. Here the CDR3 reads CASSLASGGLNEQFF. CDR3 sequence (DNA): TGTGCCAGCAGTTTGGCTAGCGGGGGCCTCAATGAGCAGTTCTTC.

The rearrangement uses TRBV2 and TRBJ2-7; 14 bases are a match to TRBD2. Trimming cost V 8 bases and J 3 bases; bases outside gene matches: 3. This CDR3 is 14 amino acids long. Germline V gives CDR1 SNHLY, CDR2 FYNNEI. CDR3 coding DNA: TGTGCCAGCGGGACTAGCGGGAGTGACTACGAGCAGTACTTC. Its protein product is CASGTSGSDYEQYF.

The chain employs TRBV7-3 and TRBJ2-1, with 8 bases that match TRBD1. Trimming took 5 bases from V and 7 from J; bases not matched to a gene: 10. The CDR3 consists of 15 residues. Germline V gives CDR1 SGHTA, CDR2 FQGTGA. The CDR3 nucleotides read TGTGCCAGCAGCCCCGACAGGGGAGGTGATAATGAGCAGTTCTTC. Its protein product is CASSPDRGGDNEQFF.

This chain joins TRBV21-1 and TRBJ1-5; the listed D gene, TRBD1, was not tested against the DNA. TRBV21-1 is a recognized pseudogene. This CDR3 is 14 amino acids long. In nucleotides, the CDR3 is TGTGCCAGCCCAGGACAGGGGGTATGGCAGCCCCAGCATTTT. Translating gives CASPGQGVWQPQHF.

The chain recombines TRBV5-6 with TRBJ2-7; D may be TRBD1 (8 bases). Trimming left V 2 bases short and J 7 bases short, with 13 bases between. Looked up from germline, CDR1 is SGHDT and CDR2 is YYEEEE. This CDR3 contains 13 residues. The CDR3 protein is CASSLPQGGEQYF. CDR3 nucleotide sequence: TGTGCCAGCAGCTTACCACAGGGGGGGGAGCAGTACTTC.

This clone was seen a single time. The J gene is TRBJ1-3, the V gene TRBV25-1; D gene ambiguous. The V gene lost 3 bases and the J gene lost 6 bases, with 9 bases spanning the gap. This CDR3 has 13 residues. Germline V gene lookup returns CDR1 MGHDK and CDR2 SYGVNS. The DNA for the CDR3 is TGTGCCAGCAGTGAGCCCCCTGTAAACACCATATATTTT. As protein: CASSEPPVNTIYF.

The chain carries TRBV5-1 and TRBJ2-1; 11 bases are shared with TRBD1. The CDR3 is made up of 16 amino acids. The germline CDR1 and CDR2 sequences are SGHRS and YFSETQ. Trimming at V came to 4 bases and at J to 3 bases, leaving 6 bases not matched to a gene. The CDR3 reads CASSIAGTGGYNEQFF. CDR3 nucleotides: TGCGCCAGCAGCATCGCCGGGACAGGGGGCTACAATGAGCAGTTCTTC.

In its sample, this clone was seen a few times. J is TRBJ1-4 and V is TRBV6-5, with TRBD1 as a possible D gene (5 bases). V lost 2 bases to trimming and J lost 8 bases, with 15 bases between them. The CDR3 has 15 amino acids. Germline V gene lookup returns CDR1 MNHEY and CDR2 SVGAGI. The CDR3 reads CASSYAGRESEKLFF. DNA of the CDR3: TGTGCCAGCAGTTACGCGGGCAGGGAGTCCGAAAAACTGTTTTTT.

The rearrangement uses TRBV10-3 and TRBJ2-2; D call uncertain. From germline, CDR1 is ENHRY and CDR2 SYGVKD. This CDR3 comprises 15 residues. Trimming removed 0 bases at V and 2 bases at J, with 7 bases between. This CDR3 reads CAISESNINTGELFF. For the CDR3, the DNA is TGTGCCATCAGTGAGTCGAATATCAACACCGGGGAGCTGTTTTTT.

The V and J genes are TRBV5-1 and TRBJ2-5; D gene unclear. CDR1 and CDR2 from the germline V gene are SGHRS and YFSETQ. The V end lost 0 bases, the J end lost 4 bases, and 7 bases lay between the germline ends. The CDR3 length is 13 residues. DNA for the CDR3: TGCGCCAGCAGCTTGGTTGGAACAGAGACCCAGTACTTC. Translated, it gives CASSLVGTETQYF.

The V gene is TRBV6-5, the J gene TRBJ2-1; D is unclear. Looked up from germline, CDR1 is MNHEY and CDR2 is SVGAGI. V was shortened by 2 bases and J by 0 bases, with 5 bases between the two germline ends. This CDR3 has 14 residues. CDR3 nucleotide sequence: TGTGCCAGCAGTTACGGCGTCTCCTACAATGAGCAGTTCTTC. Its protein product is CASSYGVSYNEQFF.

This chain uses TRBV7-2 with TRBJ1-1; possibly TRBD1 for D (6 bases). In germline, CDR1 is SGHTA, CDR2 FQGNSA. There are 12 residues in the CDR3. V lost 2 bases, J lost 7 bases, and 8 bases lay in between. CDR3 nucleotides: TGTGCCAGCAGCTTATGGACAGTTGAAGCTTTCTTT. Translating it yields CASSLWTVEAFF.

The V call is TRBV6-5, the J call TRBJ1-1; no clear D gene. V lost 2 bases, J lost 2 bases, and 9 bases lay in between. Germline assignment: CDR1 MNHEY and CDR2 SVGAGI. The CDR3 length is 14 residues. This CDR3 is CASSYTAGNTEAFF. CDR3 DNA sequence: TGTGCCAGCAGTTACACGGCAGGAAACACTGAAGCTTTCTTT.

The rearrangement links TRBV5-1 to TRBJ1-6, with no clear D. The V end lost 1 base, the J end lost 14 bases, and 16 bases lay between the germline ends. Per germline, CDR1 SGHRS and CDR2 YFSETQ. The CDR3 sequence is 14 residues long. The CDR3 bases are TGCGCCAGCAGCTTGTCCCGGACGGATTCGACCCTCCACTTT. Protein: CASSLSRTDSTLHF.

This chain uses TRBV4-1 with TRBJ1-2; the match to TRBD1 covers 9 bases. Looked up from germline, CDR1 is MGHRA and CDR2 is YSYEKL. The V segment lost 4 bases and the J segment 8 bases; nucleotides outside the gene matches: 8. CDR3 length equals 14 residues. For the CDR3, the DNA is TGCGCCAGCAGCCGATCAAGACAGGGGGGAGGCTACACCTTC. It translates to CASSRSRQGGGYTF.

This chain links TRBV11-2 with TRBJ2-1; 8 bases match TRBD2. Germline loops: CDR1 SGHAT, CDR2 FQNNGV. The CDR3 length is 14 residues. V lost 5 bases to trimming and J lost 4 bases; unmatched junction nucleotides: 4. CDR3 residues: CASSLAGPYNEQFF. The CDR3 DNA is TGTGCCAGCAGCCTAGCGGGCCCGTACAATGAGCAGTTCTTC.

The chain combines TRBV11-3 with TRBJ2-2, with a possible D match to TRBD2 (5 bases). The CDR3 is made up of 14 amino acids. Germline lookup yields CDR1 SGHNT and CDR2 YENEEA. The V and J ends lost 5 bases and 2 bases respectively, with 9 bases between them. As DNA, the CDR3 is TGTGCCAGCAGCCTCGGACTCAACACCGGGGAGCTGTTTTTT. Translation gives CASSLGLNTGELFF.

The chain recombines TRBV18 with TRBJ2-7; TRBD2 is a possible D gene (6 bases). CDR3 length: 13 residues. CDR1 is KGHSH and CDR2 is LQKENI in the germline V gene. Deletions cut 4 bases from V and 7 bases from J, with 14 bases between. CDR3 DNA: TGTGCCAGCTCACAGACGACGGGAGCTGAGCAGTACTTC. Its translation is CASSQTTGAEQYF.

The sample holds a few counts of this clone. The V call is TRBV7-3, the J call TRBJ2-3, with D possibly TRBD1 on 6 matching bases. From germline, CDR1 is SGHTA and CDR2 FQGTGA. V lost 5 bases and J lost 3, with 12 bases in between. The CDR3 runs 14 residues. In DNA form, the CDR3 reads TGTGCCAGCAGCCGGACCGGGACAACAGATACGCAGTATTTT. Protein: CASSRTGTTDTQYF.

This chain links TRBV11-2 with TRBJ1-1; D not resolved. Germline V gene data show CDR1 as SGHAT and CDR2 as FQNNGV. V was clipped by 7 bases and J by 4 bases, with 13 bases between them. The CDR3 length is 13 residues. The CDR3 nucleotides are TGTGCCAGCAACCTCGATATGGGCACTGAAGCTTTCTTT. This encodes CASNLDMGTEAFF.

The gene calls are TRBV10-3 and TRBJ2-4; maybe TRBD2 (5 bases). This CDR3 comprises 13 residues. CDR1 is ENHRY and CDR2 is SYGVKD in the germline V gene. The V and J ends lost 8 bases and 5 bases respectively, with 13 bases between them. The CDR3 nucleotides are TGTGCCATCTGGGATGGACTCCAAAACATTCAGTACTTC. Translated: CAIWDGLQNIQYF.